This TCR beta chain was documented in a study of CD8+CD57+ T cells in acquired aplastic anemia. Findings of the study overall: Patients carried CD8+CD57+ cells that were less diverse than their total CD4+ and CD8+ pools.

It was genomic DNA that served as the template for profiling TCR beta VDJ and CDR3. TCRdb re-called the reads with MiXCR, one entry per CDR3 protein. Of over 15,000 distinct CDR3 sequences listed, 30% to 45% are singletons. Germline V lookup: CDR1 LNHNV, CDR2 YYDKDF (reference sequence). This CDR3 spans 15 amino acids. The ends were cut back, 1 base at V and 6 bases at J, with 10 bases in the middle. In this sample, this clonotype turned up many times. Its antigen is currently unknown. Only patients with CD8+CD57+ cell expansion on flow cytometry were chosen for sequencing. The TCR originated in a human donor with aplastic anemia. This chain joins TRBV15 and TRBJ1-6; D is possibly TRBD1 (5 bases). The source material was CD8+CD57+ T cells sorted from PBMCs. Regarding subset: bead-enriched CD8+CD57+ effector memory T cells from SAA patients. The CDR3 DNA is TGTGCCACCAGCAGAGGGGGGAACAGTAATTCACCCCTCCACTTT. Protein product: CATSRGGNSNSPLHF.